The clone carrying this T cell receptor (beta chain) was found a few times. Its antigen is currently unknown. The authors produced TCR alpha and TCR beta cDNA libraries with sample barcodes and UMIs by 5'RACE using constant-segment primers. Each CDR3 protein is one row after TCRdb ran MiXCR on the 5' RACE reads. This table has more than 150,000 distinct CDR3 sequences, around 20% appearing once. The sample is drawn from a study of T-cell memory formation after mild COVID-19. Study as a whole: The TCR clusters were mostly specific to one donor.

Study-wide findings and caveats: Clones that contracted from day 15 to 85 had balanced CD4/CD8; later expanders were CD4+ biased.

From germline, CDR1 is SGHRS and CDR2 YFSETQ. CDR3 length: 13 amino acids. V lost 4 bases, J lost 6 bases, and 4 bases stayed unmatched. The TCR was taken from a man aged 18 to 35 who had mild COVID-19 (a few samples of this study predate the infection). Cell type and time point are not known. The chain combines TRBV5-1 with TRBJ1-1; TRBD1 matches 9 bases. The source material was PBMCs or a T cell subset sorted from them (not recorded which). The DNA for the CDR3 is TGCGCCAGCAGCGACAGACAGGGGGCTGAAGCTTTCTTT. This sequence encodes CASSDRQGAEAFF.